This TCR beta chain was sequenced for a study of response to subunit inactivated influenza vaccine. CDR1 and CDR2 (germline): LGHNA, YSLEER. The CDR3 runs to 16 residues. The V gene lost 0 bases and the J gene lost 5 bases, with 16 bases spanning the gap. TCRdb called the RT-PCR reads again in MiXCR, with one record for every CDR3 protein. The table shows more than 500,000 distinct CDR3 sequences, with approximately 10% occurring only once. This clonotype was observed a few times. These data also formed part of another study, on T cells expressing NK-cell markers. This second study notes: Template switching by 5'RACE with UMIs generated the TCR beta cDNA. HCMV seropositivity characterized most of the eight sequenced donors, and seronegativity one.

This specimen was PBMCs from blood, taken on the day of vaccination. The sequence derives from a man aged 50-59 years who received an inactivated influenza vaccine. The chain is built from TRBV4-3 and TRBJ1-2; D possibly corresponds to TRBD1 (6 bases). The CDR3 DNA sequence: TGCGCCAGCAGCCAAGATGAAGGACCACAGGGATATGGCTACACCTTC. The encoded protein is CASSQDEGPQGYGYTF.